Following are 26 T cell receptor beta chains from one sample sequenced in a study of blood T cell repertoires in COVID-19. This table comes from immunoSEQ multiplex PCR, and its TCRdb copy is limited to in-frame clones, with some not included. Of over 150,000 clones detected, roughly 89% appear once; the ten largest clones hold about 3.9%. The specimen sequenced was peripheral blood. All receptors come from a woman aged 55-70 years who had recovered from COVID-19.

The V gene is TRBV12-3 or TRBV12-4, the J gene TRBJ1-1; unclear D gene. Trimming cost V 2 bases and J 10 bases, with 5 bases left between them. The CDR3 loop spans 10 amino acids. The CDR3 protein is CASSLTTAFF. CDR3 coding DNA: TGTGCCAGCAGTTTAACTACAGCTTTCTTT.

The V call is TRBV5-4, the J call TRBJ2-1; TRBD2 matches 16 bases. Germline CDR1 SGHNT, CDR2 YYREEE (reference sequence). The V and J ends lost 2 bases and 7 bases, in that order; junction bases with no gene match: 12. This CDR3 is built from 19 residues. The chain's CDR3 is CASSLAGLAGGPGENEQFF. The CDR3 DNA sequence: TGTGCCAGCAGCTTAGCGGGACTAGCGGGGGGGCCGGGGGAGAATGAGCAGTTCTTC.

This clone was detected only once. This chain joins TRBV5-4 and TRBJ2-3; 13 bases align to TRBD2. The CDR3 covers 16 residues. After removal of 4 bases from V and 3 bases from J, the junction contained 5 bases not matched to a gene. Germline V lookup: CDR1 SGHNT, CDR2 YYREEE (reference sequence). The CDR3, as DNA: TGTGCCAGCAGCGACCGACTAGCGGGGGGAACAGATACGCAGTATTTT. Translation: CASSDRLAGGTDTQYF.

The chain joins TRBV6-6 to TRBJ1-1, with D perhaps matching TRBD1 (6 bases). This CDR3 spans 16 amino acids. The V end lost 5 bases, the J end lost 0 bases, and 16 bases lay between the germline ends. The germline V gene encodes CDR1 MNHNY and CDR2 SVGAGI (reference sequence). DNA of the CDR3: TGTGCCAGCAGTCGAGGACAGCGTCGTATGAACACTGAAGCTTTCTTT. Encoded protein: CASSRGQRRMNTEAFF.

The chain recombines TRBV6-2 or TRBV6-3 with TRBJ1-5; D may be TRBD1 (6 bases). Germline CDR1 MNHEY, CDR2 SVGEGT. This CDR3 region has 12 residues. V was clipped by 4 bases and J by 7 bases, with 8 bases between them. The CDR3 protein is CASSFQGQPQHF. In nucleotides, the CDR3 is TGTGCCAGCAGTTTCCAGGGGCAGCCCCAGCATTTT.

The V call is TRBV5-4, the J call TRBJ2-1, with 7 bases fitting TRBD2. The V and J ends lost 4 bases and 2 bases, in that order; junction bases with no gene match: 12. Germline V gene lookup returns CDR1 SGHNT and CDR2 YYREEE (reference sequence). This CDR3 is built from 17 residues. The CDR3, as DNA: TGTGCCAGCAGCATCGGCGGGAGCAATCAAGCCTACAATGAGCAGTTCTTC. Translation gives CASSIGGSNQAYNEQFF.

The V and J genes are TRBV4-1 and TRBJ2-5, with D perhaps TRBD1 (6 bases). The CDR3 is 15 residues long. Trimming left V 3 bases short and J 4 bases short, with 15 bases between. Germline V gives CDR1 MGHRA, CDR2 YSYEKL. CDR3 sequence reads: CASSHPKGEPETQYF. CDR3 sequence (DNA): TGCGCCAGCAGCCACCCGAAGGGGGAACCAGAGACCCAGTACTTC.

The genes are TRBV27 and TRBJ2-5, with TRBD1 identical over 8 bases. Germline CDR1 is MNHEY and CDR2 is SMNVEV (reference sequence). CDR3 length: 16 residues. V lost 6 bases, J lost 0 bases, and 9 bases stayed unmatched. Here the CDR3 DNA reads TGTGCCAGCAGAGAAACCAGACAGGGGTACCAAGAGACCCAGTACTTC. This codes for CASRETRQGYQETQYF.

This clone was detected only a few times. This same CDR3 is encoded by further DNA sequences in the sample. The chain couples TRBV10-3 to TRBJ1-5, with D possibly being TRBD1 (5 bases). Germline values: CDR1 ENHRY, CDR2 SYGVKD. The V and J ends lost 2 bases and 2 bases respectively, with 7 bases between them. This CDR3 contains 14 residues. The CDR3 reads CAISEQGGNQPQHF. CDR3 sequence (DNA): TGTGCCATCAGTGAGCAGGGCGGCAATCAGCCCCAGCATTTT.

The rearrangement joins TRBV7-2 to TRBJ2-1; no firm D call. Germline CDR1 and CDR2: SGHTA and FQGNSA. V was cut by 0 bases and J by 4 bases, with 4 bases left in between. The CDR3 is 13 amino acids. The CDR3: CASSLASYNEQFF. In DNA form, the CDR3 reads TGTGCCAGCAGCTTAGCCAGTTACAATGAGCAGTTCTTC. The variable domain in full, with the rest retrieved from reference TRBV7-2 and TRBJ2-1, is GAGVSQSPSNKVTEKGKDVELRCDPISGHTALYWYRQSLGQGLEFLIYFQGNSAPDKSGLPSDRFSAERTGGSVSTLTIQRTQQEDSAVYLCASSLASYNEQFFGPGTRLTVL.

The genes are TRBV28 and TRBJ2-2; perhaps TRBD2 as D (7 bases). Trimming stripped 5 bases from V and 6 bases from J, with 13 bases between. The CDR3 has 14 residues. Germline V gives CDR1 MDHEN, CDR2 SYDVKM. The CDR3 protein is CASSIWGGPGELFF. The CDR3 nucleotides are TGTGCCAGCAGTATTTGGGGGGGCCCCGGGGAGCTGTTTTTT. Filled out from reference TRBV28 and TRBJ2-2, the complete variable domain reads DVKVTQSSRYLVKRTGEKVFLECVQDMDHENMFWYRQDPGLGLRLIYFSYDVKMKEKGDIPEGYSVSREKKERFSLILESASTNQTSMYLCASSIWGGPGELFFGEGSRLTVL.

In DNA form, the CDR3 reads TGTGCCAGCATCACGGGACAGGGCGGCGGGGAGCTGTTTTTT. This sequence encodes CASITGQGGGELFF. V usage is TRBV6-6 and J usage is TRBJ2-2; TRBD1 matches 9 bases. V was clipped by 7 bases and J by 7 bases; unmatched bases: 7. Germline CDR1 and CDR2: MNHNY and SVGAGI (reference sequence). This CDR3 region has 14 residues.

This chain uses TRBV9 with TRBJ2-7, with 7 bases matching TRBD2. This CDR3 is built from 14 residues. Germline lookup yields CDR1 SGDLS and CDR2 YYNGEE. Germline trimming cut 0 bases from V and 2 bases from J; bases unmatched to any gene: 2. CDR3 protein: CASSVGGGAYEQYF. CDR3 nucleotides: TGTGCCAGCAGCGTAGGTGGGGGGGCCTACGAGCAGTACTTC.

The genes are TRBV5-1 and TRBJ2-3; TRBD2 aligns across 9 bases. In germline, CDR1 is SGHRS, CDR2 YFSETQ. CDR3 size: 17 residues. V lost 0 bases to trimming and J lost 4 bases; unmatched junction nucleotides: 9. The CDR3 nucleotides are TGCGCCAGCAGCTTGGCCGCGCGGGGGGGCAAGGCAGATACGCAGTATTTT. Its protein is CASSLAARGGKADTQYF.

V usage is TRBV12-3 or TRBV12-4 and J usage is TRBJ2-1; no clear D gene. V was shortened by 5 bases and J by 8 bases, with 13 bases between the two germline ends. This CDR3 is built from 13 residues. CDR3 nucleotides: TGTGCCAGCAGTCGCCCCACGGTCCATGAGCAGTTCTTC. This gives the protein CASSRPTVHEQFF.

This clone turned up a few times. The chain employs TRBV28 and TRBJ1-6; perhaps TRBD1 as D (5 bases). The length of the CDR3 is 16 residues. Germline lookup yields CDR1 MDHEN and CDR2 SYDVKM. Trimming took off 3 bases at V and 10 bases at J, with 19 bases between the two ends. CDR3 region: CASSFSQGGVGSPLHF. The CDR3 DNA reads as TGTGCCAGCAGTTTTTCGCAGGGTGGGGTAGGGTCACCCCTCCACTTT.

This chain joins TRBV24-1 and TRBJ1-1; TRBD1 matches at 11 bases. The CDR3 consists of 16 residues. The germline gives CDR1 KGHDR, CDR2 SFDVKD. V shed 5 bases and J 5 bases; nucleotides not matched to a gene: 9. The DNA of the CDR3 is TGTGCCACCAGTGGGTCCGGGACAGGGGGTGCTACTGAAGCTTTCTTT. As protein: CATSGSGTGGATEAFF.

The V and J genes are TRBV5-1 and TRBJ1-1, with no clear D. V lost 2 bases and J 11 bases, leaving 16 bases between the germline ends. Germline V gene sequence: CDR1 SGHRS, CDR2 YFSETQ. This CDR3 spans 13 amino acids. The chain's CDR3 is CASSFREAGDAFF. CDR3 bases: TGCGCCAGCAGCTTCCGGGAGGCTGGTGATGCTTTCTTT.

The V call is TRBV5-4, the J call TRBJ2-3; 7 bases align to TRBD2. This CDR3 contains 15 residues. The germline V gene has CDR1 SGHNT and CDR2 YYREEE (reference sequence). Trimming cost V 4 bases and J 5 bases; bases outside gene matches: 10. The CDR3 sequence: CASSPESGARDTQYF. In DNA, the CDR3 is TGTGCCAGCAGCCCCGAAAGCGGGGCGAGAGATACGCAGTATTTT.

This clone has just a few counts. DNA of the CDR3: TGTGCCAGCCACACAGAACTCGGATATGGCTACACCTTC. This sequence encodes CASHTELGYGYTF. J is TRBJ1-2 and V is TRBV18; unclear D gene. CDR1 and CDR2 (germline): KGHSH, LQKENI. V gave up 8 bases and J gave up 5 bases, with 15 bases separating them. The CDR3 is made up of 13 amino acids.

This chain links TRBV28 with TRBJ2-1, with D unresolved. V was cut by 5 bases and J by 12 bases, with 8 bases left in between. This CDR3 is 10 amino acids long. From germline, CDR1 is MDHEN and CDR2 SYDVKM. The CDR3 DNA follows: TGTGCCAGCAGTCAACATCCGCAGTTCTTC. Its protein is CASSQHPQFF.

V is TRBV5-1 and J is TRBJ2-3; a possible D gene is TRBD1 (6 bases). V shed 5 bases and J shed 1 base, with 11 bases lying between them. The germline V gene has CDR1 SGHRS and CDR2 YFSETQ. This CDR3 has 14 amino acids. CDR3 amino acids: CASSEGDGTDTQYF. CDR3 sequence (DNA): TGCGCCAGCAGTGAGGGGGACGGCACAGATACGCAGTATTTT.

The chain joins TRBV5-1 to TRBJ2-5; D is ambiguous. This CDR3 has 14 amino acids. From germline, CDR1 is SGHRS and CDR2 YFSETQ. With 5 bases removed from V and 0 bases from J, the gap between germline ends came to 11 bases. In nucleotides, the CDR3 is TGCGCCAGCAGTCGTCAGTCCTACCAAGAGACCCAGTACTTC. This translates into CASSRQSYQETQYF.

The CDR3 reads CASSGSSGGRDTQYF. CDR3 in DNA: TGCGCCAGCAGCGGTTCTAGCGGGGGGCGAGATACGCAGTATTTT. The rearrangement joins TRBV5-1 to TRBJ2-3; 11 positions match TRBD2. Germline V gene sequence: CDR1 SGHRS, CDR2 YFSETQ. CDR3 size: 15 residues. V was pared by 4 bases and J by 5 bases, with 6 bases of the junction left unmatched. The whole variable domain, remainder taken from reference TRBV5-1 and TRBJ2-3, is KAGVTQTPRYLIKTRGQQVTLSCSPISGHRSVSWYQQTPGQGLQFLFEYFSETQRNKGNFPGRFSGRQFSNSRSEMNVSTLELGDSALYLCASSGSSGGRDTQYFGPGTRLTVL.

This chain uses TRBV19 with TRBJ2-7, with D perhaps TRBD1 (5 bases). Trimming removed 6 bases from V and 7 bases from J, with 22 bases in between. Germline CDR1 and CDR2: LNHDA and SQIVND (reference sequence). The CDR3 runs 15 residues. The CDR3 loop is CASSPPGRPLGEQYF. The CDR3 coding sequence is TGTGCCAGTAGCCCCCCAGGGCGTCCCTTGGGTGAGCAGTACTTC.

This chain joins TRBV7-2 and TRBJ1-4, with 11 bases identical to TRBD1. Trimming removed 4 bases from V and 7 bases from J; junction bases left unmatched: 2. The CDR3 totals 14 residues. Germline values: CDR1 SGHTA, CDR2 FQGNSA. CDR3 region: CASSSDRGPEKLFF. The CDR3, as DNA: TGTGCCAGCAGCTCGGACAGGGGGCCTGAAAAACTGTTTTTT.